The rows below give T cell receptor beta chains drawn from one sample of a study of shared clonotypes between healthy human individuals. Profiling relied on immunoSEQ multiplex PCR, and the TCRdb table lists in-frame clones only, not all of them. The table includes 850,000 to 1,200,000 clones, approximately 72% detected once. The material sequenced was memory CD4+ T cells sorted from blood. All receptors derive from a young man in good health. Both conserved end residues are part of each CDR3. D genes are given only for firm matches. Only part of the rows carry a size: once, few, many, or a class if the clone is expanded.

few	NA	TRBV19	TRBJ1-5	TGTGCCAGTAGTCCTAGGGTGGGGAACAATCAGCCCCAGCATTTT	CASSPRVGNNQPQHF
once	NA	TRBV30	TRBJ2-2	TGTGCCTGGAGTTATCTAGGGACAGTTGAAGTAGCGGGAAGAACCGGGGAGCTGTTTTTT	CAWSYLGTVEVAGRTGELFF
NA	NA	TRBV30	TRBJ1-1	TGTGCCTGGGACCCCGACGTCATAATGAACACTGAAGCTTTCTTT	CAWDPDVIMNTEAFF
NA	TRBD2	TRBV4-1	TRBJ2-5	TGCGCCAGCAGCCGGGGAGCTAGCGGGAGGGCCGCTGAGACCCAGTACTTC	CASSRGASGRAAETQYF
once	TRBD1	TRBV7-9	TRBJ1-4	TGTGCCAGCAGCTTCGGACAGGGCCCTAATGAAAAACTGTTTTTT	CASSFGQGPNEKLFF
few	NA	TRBV28	TRBJ1-5	TGTGCCAGCGTGGGTCGTAGAGGGCAGCCCCAGCATTTT	CASVGRRGQPQHF
NA	NA	TRBV19	TRBJ1-5	TGTGCCAGTAGTATGGTTATCGGGGCAAATCAGCCCCAGCATTTT	CASSMVIGANQPQHF
NA	NA	TRBV5-1	TRBJ1-4	TGCGCCAGCAGCTTGGATGGGGGGAATGAAAAACTGTTTTTT	CASSLDGGNEKLFF
NA	TRBD2	TRBV10-3	TRBJ2-5	TGTGCCATCAGTGAGTCGCAAGCGGGGGTACAAGAGACCCAGTACTTC	CAISESQAGVQETQYF
NA	NA	TRBV5-1	TRBJ2-7	TGCGCCAGCAGCTTGGGTGTAGGGGGAATGGGGTTCGAGCAGTACTTC	CASSLGVGGMGFEQYF
NA	NA	TRBV12-5	TRBJ2-2	TGTGCTAGTGCTTTAGGGGGATTCAACACCGGGGAGCTGTTTTTT	CASALGGFNTGELFF
NA	TRBD1	TRBV6-1	TRBJ1-2	TGTGCCAGCAGTGAGGAACAGGGGGCTAACTATGGCTACACCTTC	CASSEEQGANYGYTF
once	NA	TRBV28	TRBJ1-2	TGTGCCAGCAGTCTACAGGGCCTCCAGGGTGGCTACACCTTC	CASSLQGLQGGYTF
NA	NA	TRBV11-1	TRBJ2-7	TGTGCCAGCAGCTTAGGCGGAGGTTACTACGAGCAGTACTTC	CASSLGGGYYEQYF
many	NA	TRBV6-5	TRBJ1-6	TGTGCCAGCAGTTACTCCCACGGAAGGGGGGATTCACCCCTCCACTTT	CASSYSHGRGDSPLHF
NA	TRBD1	TRBV9	TRBJ2-1	TGTGCCAGCAGCGGACGGACAGGGCTAGTATCCTACAATGAGCAGTTCTTC	CASSGRTGLVSYNEQFF
NA	NA	TRBV6-5	TRBJ2-1	TGTGCCAGCAGTTACTCGGGGCAGGGGTTCGACAATGAGCAGTTCTTC	CASSYSGQGFDNEQFF
NA	TRBD2	TRBV30	TRBJ2-7	TGTGCCTGGAGTGTACCTAGCGGGAGATCCTACGAGCAGTACTTC	CAWSVPSGRSYEQYF
NA	NA	TRBV21-1	TRBJ1-4	TGTGCCAGCAGCAGTCGCCGGGACAAAAAAAGTGGAACTAATGAAAAACTGTTTTTT	CASSSRRDKKSGTNEKLFF
NA	NA	TRBV28	TRBJ2-7	TGTGCCAGCAGTTCCCCCCCTTTGGGCGGCGAGCAGTACTTC	CASSSPPLGGEQYF
NA	NA	TRBV10-3	TRBJ1-5	TGTGCCATCAGTGAACCCAGTCAGCCCCAGCATTTT	CAISEPSQPQHF
once	NA	TRBV18	TRBJ1-5	TGTGCCAGCTCACCACCCGGGAACACTCGAAATCAGCCCCAGCATTTT	CASSPPGNTRNQPQHF
NA	NA	TRBV9	TRBJ2-2	TGTGCCTGCCAAAGCGGCCCAGAGGGTGCCGGGGAGCTGTTTTTT	CACQSGPEGAGELFF
NA	TRBD2	TRBV9	TRBJ2-3	TGTGCCAGCAGCGCTAGAAGCGGGAGGGCAGATACGCAGTATTTT	CASSARSGRADTQYF
NA	TRBD1	TRBV5-6	TRBJ2-5	TGTGCCAGCAGCCGGTGGGGACAGATCCAAGAGACCCAGTACTTC	CASSRWGQIQETQYF
NA	TRBD2	TRBV7-2	TRBJ2-5	TGTGCCAGCAGCGAAGGACTAGCGGGGGGCCTGTACCAAGAGACCCAGTACTTC	CASSEGLAGGLYQETQYF
NA	NA	TRBV5-6	TRBJ1-2	TGTGCCACCCGAGGATTTGGGTCAGGAGGCTACACCTTC	CATRGFGSGGYTF
NA	TRBD1	TRBV7-2	TRBJ1-2	TGTGCCAGCAGCTTAGCGCGGGAGGACAGGGGCTACACCTTC	CASSLAREDRGYTF
once	NA	TRBV30	TRBJ1-2	TGTGCCTGGTCCACCAGTAGGGGTTCAGTCTATGGCTACACCTTC	CAWSTSRGSVYGYTF
few	NA	TRBV5-1	TRBJ2-7	TGCGCCAGCTATCACCCGCCGTTTGTGTGCGAGCAGTACTTC	CASYHPPFVCEQYF
NA	TRBD1	TRBV29-1	TRBJ1-1	TGCAGCGTGAAAGGGGCAGGGGGCATGACCCTTAACACTGAAGCTTTCTTT	CSVKGAGGMTLNTEAFF
few	TRBD1	TRBV6-4	TRBJ2-3	TGTGCCAGCAGCCCGACAGGGGGTTCGGTAGATACGCAGTATTTT	CASSPTGGSVDTQYF
NA	NA	TRBV18	TRBJ2-3	TGTGCCAGCTCACCAACCGGGGGCCACACAGATACGCAGTATTTT	CASSPTGGHTDTQYF
NA	TRBD1	TRBV14	TRBJ1-1	TGTGCCAGCAGCCAGCTGGGACAGGGGGTGATGAACACTGAAGCTTTCTTT	CASSQLGQGVMNTEAFF
many	TRBD1	TRBV28	TRBJ2-5	TGTGCCAGCAGACGGGGGGACAGGGAGGGGACCCAGTACTTC	CASRRGDREGTQYF
NA	TRBD2	TRBV18	TRBJ2-7	TGTGCCAGCTCACCAGGACTAGCGGGGTACGAGCAGTACTTC	CASSPGLAGYEQYF
once	NA	TRBV6-1	TRBJ1-3	TGTGCCAGCAGTGGGACCGGGGAAGCTCTGGGTGGAAACACCATATATTTT	CASSGTGEALGGNTIYF
NA	TRBD2	TRBV10-3	TRBJ2-1	TGTGCCATCAGTGCTTCCACGACTAGCGGGGGGGATGAGCAGTTCTTC	CAISASTTSGGDEQFF
NA	NA	TRBV5-1	TRBJ2-1	TGCGCCAGCAGCTTGGCTAGCATCGAGCAGTTCTTC	CASSLASIEQFF
NA	NA	TRBV15	TRBJ2-2	TGTGCCACCAGCAGAGATTCTACTCAGGGACTCCCCGGGGAGCTGTTTTTT	CATSRDSTQGLPGELFF
NA	NA	TRBV28	TRBJ1-4	TGTGCCAGCAGCTGGGGTGGGCACAATGAAAAACTGTTTTTT	CASSWGGHNEKLFF
NA	NA	TRBV6-5	TRBJ1-1	TGTGCCAGCACCAAGGCCCATGAAGCTTTCTTT	CASTKAHEAFF
NA	NA	TRBV5-1	TRBJ2-7	TGCGCCAGCAGCTGGCACCAGGGGCCCAGCTCCTACGAGCAGTACTTC	CASSWHQGPSSYEQYF
once	NA	TRBV19	TRBJ2-1	TGTGCCAGTAAGACGCGGCACCTAATCAGCAATGAGCAGTTCTTC	CASKTRHLISNEQFF